This T cell receptor (beta chain) came from a study of shared clonotypes between healthy human individuals. General study points: Naive subsets, compared against memory subsets, generally had larger estimated richness values.

Details on this clone: Antigen: not known.

The assay was immunoSEQ multiplex PCR, and TCRdb's table has in-frame clones only and misses some. In the table there are 150,000 to 200,000 clones, approximately 70% of which are singletons. V lost 6 bases and J lost 4, with 12 bases in between. Germline V lookup: CDR1 MNHEY, CDR2 SVGAGI. CDR3 size: 13 residues. The sequencing sample was made of memory CD4+ T cells sorted from blood. Subset indicated: CD45RA-negative fraction. The rearrangement joins TRBV6-5 to TRBJ1-2; maybe TRBD1 (6 bases). The clonotype comes from a man aged 30 to 39 in good health. In DNA form, the CDR3 reads TGTGCCAGCAGGCCCGGACAGCGCTATGGCTACACCTTC. Protein product: CASRPGQRYGYTF.